This is a list of T cell receptor beta chains from one sample in a study of T cell responses to AZD1222 COVID-19 vaccine. The protocol was immunoSEQ multiplex PCR, while the TCRdb copy is restricted to in-frame clones and leaves out a portion. The data hold about 180,000 clones, with 80% to 90% observed a single time. The specimen was peripheral blood, collected on day 0 of AZD1222 vaccination. The receptors originated from an adult in good health. Each CDR3 is given with its conserved first and last residue.

V	length	J	CDR3
TRBV15	18	TRBJ1-2	CATSREGGAGRGGVGYTF
TRBV10-3	14	TRBJ1-2	CAISSADRGYGYTF
TRBV18	15	TRBJ2-3	CASSPVGPRTDTQYF
TRBV11-2	16	TRBJ2-2	CASSLEITGGTGELFF
TRBV6-1	12	TRBJ2-3	CASSEGRITQYF
TRBV9	14	TRBJ1-5	CASSVGQRTQPQHF
TRBV7-2	13	TRBJ2-7	CASSLVPAYEQYF
TRBV15	15	TRBJ1-1	CATSRDYGGGTEAFF
TRBV15	15	TRBJ1-1	CATSGRQGRSTEAFF
TRBV19	13	TRBJ2-5	CASSRGQQETQYF
TRBV19	15	TRBJ1-1	CASNPQGRWNTEAFF
TRBV11-2	17	TRBJ1-2	CASSSLRERTANYGYTF
TRBV7-2	16	TRBJ2-1	CASSLLTSGGANEQFF
TRBV28	14	TRBJ2-7	CASNVAGSSYEQYF
TRBV10-3	15	TRBJ2-2	CAISESGVYTGELFF
TRBV5-1	15	TRBJ2-5	CASRGSVGNQETQYF
TRBV15	14	TRBJ2-7	CATSGRRDAYEQYF
TRBV6-1	11	TRBJ2-7	CASSDSYEQYF
TRBV12-3/TRBV12-4	12	TRBJ1-4	CATRQGNEKLFF
TRBV29-1	14	TRBJ2-3	CSVDTGGGTDTQYF
TRBV4-1	19	TRBJ2-6	CASSQRGAEEYSGANVLTF
TRBV5-1	14	TRBJ1-5	CASSLGTDSKPQHF
TRBV19	17	TRBJ1-6	CASSSSGQGTNNSPLHF
TRBV2	14	TRBJ1-1	CASSENRGGTEAFF
TRBV12-3/TRBV12-4	12	TRBJ1-4	CASSLARGQLFF
TRBV29-1	14	TRBJ2-2	CSVGGQGKTGELFF
TRBV5-1	16	TRBJ2-1	CASSPGGLAGNNEQFF
TRBV15	16	TRBJ1-5	CATSRAPRRGNQPQHF
TRBV5-1	18	TRBJ2-5	CASSLAMDRGLRGETQYF
TRBV5-1	15	TRBJ1-1	CASSLEGGLNTEAFF
TRBV2	13	TRBJ1-5	CASSGAPNQPQHF
TRBV2	16	TRBJ2-7	CASVFPLSGESYEQYF
TRBV2	14	TRBJ1-1	CASASQGGGTEAFF
TRBV27	14	TRBJ2-5	CASSKEVRGETQYF
TRBV28	12	TRBJ1-2	CASSLGSLGYTF
TRBV15	15	TRBJ1-2	CATSRDLVQGYGYTF
TRBV29-1	13	TRBJ1-1	CSVAGGPNTEAFF
TRBV5-4	16	TRBJ1-2	CASSRRVTGGNYGYTF
TRBV15	14	TRBJ1-4	CATSSWETNEKLFF
TRBV5-1	18	TRBJ1-1	CASSPRQGPTSQNTEAFF
TRBV5-6	16	TRBJ1-1	CASSFWGPGGGTEAFF
TRBV4-2	14	TRBJ2-3	CASSQGNQADTQYF
TRBV11-3	13	TRBJ2-7	CASSPTESYEQYF
TRBV7-9	17	TRBJ1-5	CASSKDPRRGRDQPQHF
TRBV20-1	11	TRBJ1-2	CSAATGSGYTF
TRBV5-4	16	TRBJ1-2	CASSLDWVRGYDGYTF
TRBV18	12	TRBJ2-3	CASSPGAEGQYF
TRBV9	15	TRBJ2-1	CASSVQGNSYNEQFF
TRBV18	14	TRBJ1-5	CASSPPDGHQPQHF
TRBV24-1	12	TRBJ1-2	CATSAGVDGYTF
TRBV5-1	15	TRBJ1-2	CASSLGGVANYGYTF
TRBV5-5	13	TRBJ1-1	CASRGREGTEAFF
TRBV2	15	TRBJ2-5	CASSEARGAGETQYF
TRBV6-5	16	TRBJ2-1	CASSYSLAGGYNEQFF
TRBV6-5	13	TRBJ1-5	CASGRDSNQPQHF